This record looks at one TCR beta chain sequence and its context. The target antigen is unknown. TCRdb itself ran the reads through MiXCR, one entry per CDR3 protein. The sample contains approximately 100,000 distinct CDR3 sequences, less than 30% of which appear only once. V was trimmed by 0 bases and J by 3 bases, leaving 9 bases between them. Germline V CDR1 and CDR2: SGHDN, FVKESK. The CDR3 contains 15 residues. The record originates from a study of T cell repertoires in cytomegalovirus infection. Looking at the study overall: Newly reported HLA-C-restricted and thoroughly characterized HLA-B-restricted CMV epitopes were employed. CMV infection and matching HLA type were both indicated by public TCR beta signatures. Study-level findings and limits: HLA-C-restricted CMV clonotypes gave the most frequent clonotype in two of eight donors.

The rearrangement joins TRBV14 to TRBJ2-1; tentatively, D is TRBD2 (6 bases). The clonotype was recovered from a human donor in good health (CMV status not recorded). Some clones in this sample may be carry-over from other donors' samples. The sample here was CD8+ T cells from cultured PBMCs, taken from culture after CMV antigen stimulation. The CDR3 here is CASSQDRGIYNEQFF. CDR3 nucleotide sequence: TGTGCCAGCAGCCAAGATCGGGGGATCTACAATGAGCAGTTCTTC.